These 26 T cell receptor beta chains were all obtained from the same sample, sequenced in a study of cytomegalovirus exposure and HLA in healthy donors. Researchers ran the PCR with 60 Vbeta and 13 Jbeta primers. The assay was immunoSEQ multiplex PCR, and TCRdb's table has in-frame clones only and misses some. The repertoire consists of about 120,000 clones, with approximately 80% occurring once and the leading ten covering about 2.6%. Sequencing was carried out using PBMCs. The receptor set was obtained from a man aged 25 to 45 in good health and CMV-seronegative.

V and J are TRBV6-5 and TRBJ1-5; D is unresolved. The germline CDR1 and CDR2 sequences are MNHEY and SVGAGI. V lost 2 bases to trimming and J lost 4 bases, with 6 bases between them. The CDR3 extends over 13 amino acids. The CDR3 DNA sequence: TGTGCCAGCAGTTACGGGAGAAATCAGCCCCAGCATTTT. It is translated as CASSYGRNQPQHF.

This chain uses TRBV18 with TRBJ1-4; 8 positions match TRBD1. CDR1 is KGHSH and CDR2 is LQKENI in the germline V gene. This CDR3 has 15 amino acids. Unmatched junction bases numbered 11, after V lost 6 bases and J lost 8 bases. The CDR3 region is CASSGQGGPIEKLFF. The CDR3 nucleotides are TGTGCCAGCTCCGGACAGGGTGGCCCTATAGAAAAACTGTTTTTT.

The chain has TRBV6-5 and TRBJ1-1; unclear D gene. The CDR3 is made up of 12 amino acids. Trimming removed 5 bases from V and 3 bases from J, with 7 bases in between. Germline V gene data show CDR1 as MNHEY and CDR2 as SVGAGI. The CDR3 region has the DNA TGTGCCAGCAGTGCACGAGACACTGAAGCTTTCTTT. Protein sequence: CASSARDTEAFF.

This clone was recorded only once. This chain links TRBV27 with TRBJ2-7; 10 bases match TRBD2. The CDR3 contains 14 residues. Per germline, CDR1 MNHEY and CDR2 SMNVEV (reference sequence). J was trimmed by 2 bases and V by 6 bases; bases with no gene match: 4. The CDR3 region is CASRAGGPTYEQYF. The CDR3, as DNA: TGTGCCAGCAGAGCGGGAGGGCCCACCTACGAGCAGTACTTC.

The CDR3 sequence: CASSPRAGREDNEQFF. CDR3 nucleotide sequence: TGTGCCAGCAGCCCTCGAGCGGGAAGAGAGGACAATGAGCAGTTCTTC. The genes are TRBV7-9 and TRBJ2-1, with TRBD2 identical over 7 bases. The CDR3 length is 16 residues. The junction had 12 bases not matched to a gene; V was cut back by 5 bases and J by 5 bases. The V gene's germline CDR1 is SEHNR and CDR2 FQNEAQ (reference sequence).

The chain carries TRBV7-9 and TRBJ2-5, with 10 bases identical to TRBD2. J gave up 5 bases and V 3 bases, and 9 bases lay outside the gene matches. Germline-derived CDR1 and CDR2 are SEHNR and FQNEAQ (reference sequence). The CDR3 totals 16 residues. The CDR3 loop is CASSFLAGAPRETQYF. CDR3 sequence (DNA): TGTGCCAGCAGCTTCCTAGCGGGAGCGCCCCGGGAGACCCAGTACTTC.

The chain has TRBV10-3 and TRBJ2-7, with unresolved D. The CDR3 is 12 amino acids. Germline V gives CDR1 ENHRY, CDR2 SYGVKD. V was clipped by 2 bases and J by 2 bases, with 4 bases between them. Written as DNA, the CDR3 is TGTGCCATCAGTGAGGCGGCCTACGAGCAGTACTTC. Encoded protein: CAISEAAYEQYF.

The V call is TRBV9, the J call TRBJ2-2, with TRBD2 identical over 13 bases. CDR1 and CDR2 (germline): SGDLS, YYNGEE. V lost 1 base and J lost 5; bases outside the gene matches: 11. The CDR3 has 19 amino acids. This CDR3 reads CASSVRNLTSGRHTGELFF. DNA of the CDR3: TGTGCCAGCAGCGTACGAAATCTGACTAGCGGGAGGCATACCGGGGAGCTGTTTTTT. Together with reference TRBV9 and TRBJ2-2, the CDR3 gives the full variable domain: DSGVTQTPKHLITATGQRVTLRCSPRSGDLSVYWYQQSLDQGLQFLIQYYNGEERAKGNILERFSAQQFPDLHSELNLSSLELGDSALYFCASSVRNLTSGRHTGELFFGEGSRLTVL.

J is TRBJ1-2 and V is TRBV19; no definite D call. The CDR3 covers 14 residues. Germline CDR1 LNHDA, CDR2 SQIVND (reference sequence). V lost 3 bases, J lost 4 bases, and 12 bases lay in between. CDR3 protein: CASSIRRVPYGYTF. CDR3 DNA sequence: TGTGCCAGTAGTATCCGACGGGTACCCTATGGCTACACCTTC.

The genes are TRBV29-1 and TRBJ2-7; no reliable D call. The CDR3 contains 13 residues. Trimming took off 6 bases at V and 3 bases at J, with 15 bases between the two ends. Germline V CDR1 and CDR2: SQVTM, ANQGSEA. Here the CDR3 reads CSVRISSGYEQYF. The CDR3 coding sequence is TGCAGCGTACGAATCTCTTCCGGCTACGAGCAGTACTTC.

The rearrangement links TRBV5-1 to TRBJ2-7, with 13 bases lining up with TRBD2. The germline V gene has CDR1 SGHRS and CDR2 YFSETQ. The J segment lost 2 bases and the V segment lost 3 bases, leaving 2 bases of the junction unmatched. CDR3 size: 15 residues. CDR3 in amino acids: CASSSGLAGTYEQYF. The CDR3 DNA is TGCGCCAGCAGCTCGGGACTAGCGGGGACCTACGAGCAGTACTTC.

The CDR3 loop reads CASSQDMLPSRLFF. In nucleotides, the CDR3 is TGCGCCAGCAGCCAAGATATGTTGCCGTCGCGTCTGTTTTTT. The V and J genes are TRBV4-1 and TRBJ1-4; D gene ambiguous. The germline gives CDR1 MGHRA, CDR2 YSYEKL. The CDR3 totals 14 residues. Trimming removed 0 bases from V and 14 bases from J, with 16 bases in between.

This clone is a singleton in its sample. This rearrangement joins TRBV27 to TRBJ2-7, with TRBD1 matching over 10 bases. Germline CDR1 reads MNHEY; CDR2 reads SMNVEV (reference sequence). The J segment lost 2 bases and the V segment lost 1 base, leaving 5 bases of the junction unmatched. CDR3 length equals 16 residues. The CDR3, as DNA: TGTGCCAGCAGTTTATTTGGGACAGGGGAACCCTACGAGCAGTACTTC. Translated, it gives CASSLFGTGEPYEQYF.

The J gene is TRBJ2-1, the V gene TRBV12-5, with unresolved D. The germline V gene encodes CDR1 LGHNT and CDR2 FRNRAP. CDR3 length: 14 amino acids. V lost 4 bases and J 6 bases, leaving 13 bases between the germline ends. In nucleotides, the CDR3 is TGTGCTAGTGGTTCCCCCCCGCAGGTCAATGAGCAGTTCTTC. As protein: CASGSPPQVNEQFF.

This chain links TRBV5-4 with TRBJ2-7; the D gene is possibly TRBD1 (7 bases). With 2 bases removed from V and 4 bases from J, the gap between germline ends came to 13 bases. CDR1 and CDR2 from the germline V gene are SGHNT and YYREEE (reference sequence). The CDR3 contains 14 residues. The DNA of the CDR3 is TGTGCCAGCAGCTTAGGCGGGACAGATTACGAGCAGTACTTC. Translated, it gives CASSLGGTDYEQYF.

The rearrangement uses TRBV4-1 and TRBJ2-5; 7 nucleotides line up with TRBD2. The J call is uncertain, as TRBJ2-7 better fits the DNA end. CDR1 is MGHRA and CDR2 is YSYEKL in the germline V gene. CDR3 length equals 15 residues. CDR3 amino acids: CASSQDSGTAYEQYF. DNA of the CDR3: TGCGCCAGCAGCCAAGACAGCGGGACCGCCTACGAGCAGTACTTC.

The rearrangement links TRBV7-3 to TRBJ2-3, with TRBD2 matching over 11 bases. Germline assignment: CDR1 SGHTA and CDR2 FQGTGA. There are 16 residues in the CDR3. The V and J ends lost 4 bases and 4 bases, in that order; junction bases with no gene match: 7. This chain's CDR3 is CASSSQLAGVADTQYF. CDR3 coding DNA: TGTGCCAGCAGCTCCCAACTAGCGGGAGTTGCAGATACGCAGTATTTT.

The chain joins TRBV23-1 to TRBJ2-7; 8 bases align to TRBD1. TRBV23-1 is labeled an ORF, and its function is uncertain. This CDR3 comprises 17 residues. J lost 3 bases, V lost 3 bases, and 13 bases had no gene match. The DNA for the CDR3 is TGCGCCAGCAGTCATCGGGACAGGAGTCCTACTCACTACGAGCAGTACTTC. Translation: CASSHRDRSPTHYEQYF.

The sample holds a few counts of this clone. The genes are TRBV5-4 and TRBJ1-1; D gene unclear. Trimming shortened V by 1 base and J by 8 bases, and 9 bases separated the two germline ends. The CDR3 sequence is 12 residues long. Per the germline V gene, CDR1 is SGHNT and CDR2 is YYREEE (reference sequence). As DNA, the CDR3 is TGTGCCAGCAGCTTGTTCACAGACGAAGCTTTCTTT. Amino acid sequence: CASSLFTDEAFF.

The chain joins TRBV19 to TRBJ1-5; D not resolved. The CDR3 totals 16 residues. From germline, CDR1 is LNHDA and CDR2 SQIVND (reference sequence). Trimming removed 6 bases from V and 2 bases from J, with 17 bases in between. CDR3 nucleotides: TGTGCCAGTAGGCCGGGATCTATTATAGGCAATCAGCCCCAGCATTTT. It specifies CASRPGSIIGNQPQHF.

The chain has TRBV5-1 and TRBJ2-5, with 7 nucleotides matching TRBD1. The CDR3 has 15 residues. Germline assignment: CDR1 SGHRS and CDR2 YFSETQ. V lost 2 bases to trimming and J lost 4 bases; unmatched junction nucleotides: 8. Here the CDR3 reads CASSFGQATGETQYF. CDR3 coding DNA: TGCGCCAGCAGCTTCGGACAGGCGACGGGAGAGACCCAGTACTTC.

The chain uses TRBV7-2 and TRBJ2-4; D might be TRBD2 (5 bases). The length of the CDR3 is 13 residues. Germline loops: CDR1 SGHTA, CDR2 FQGNSA. V was cut by 5 bases and J by 8 bases, with 13 bases left in between. The CDR3 is CASSPGTGDIQYF. As DNA, the CDR3 is TGTGCCAGCAGCCCGGGAACGGGTGACATTCAGTACTTC.

The chain has TRBV29-1 and TRBJ2-7; D might be TRBD1 (6 bases). The length of the CDR3 is 13 residues. V lost 4 bases and J 5 bases, leaving 15 bases between the germline ends. Per the germline V gene, CDR1 is SQVTM and CDR2 is ANQGSEA. The CDR3 is CSVGGMGADEQYF. In DNA, the CDR3 is TGCAGCGTTGGGGGAATGGGGGCGGACGAGCAGTACTTC.

The CDR3 reads CSAVGGASDTQYF. In DNA, the CDR3 is TGCAGCGCCGTCGGCGGAGCATCAGATACGCAGTATTTT. This sequence joins TRBV29-1 and TRBJ2-3; D not resolved. Per the germline V gene, CDR1 is SQVTM and CDR2 is ANQGSEA. Trimming took off 7 bases at V and 4 bases at J, with 15 bases between the two ends. The CDR3 is 13 residues long.

The chain carries TRBV15 and TRBJ2-2; TRBD1 aligns across 9 bases. The length of the CDR3 is 15 residues. The V segment lost 2 bases and the J segment 3 bases; nucleotides outside the gene matches: 1. Germline CDR1 reads LNHNV; CDR2 reads YYDKDF (reference sequence). CDR3 DNA sequence: TGTGCCACCAGCAGACGGACAGGGGACACCGGGGAGCTGTTTTTT. Amino acids: CATSRRTGDTGELFF.

The genes are TRBV12-5 and TRBJ2-1; 12 bases map to TRBD2. CDR1 LGHNT and CDR2 FRNRAP come from the germline V gene. V gave up 4 bases and J gave up 9 bases; unmatched junction bases: 10. This CDR3 is 16 amino acids long. CDR3 nucleotides: TGTGCTAGTGGTTACACCCCCCGGACTAGCGGGACTGAGCAGTTCTTC. It specifies CASGYTPRTSGTEQFF.